This T cell receptor (beta chain) was profiled in a study of OX40 agonist ivuxolimab in advanced cancers. On the study more broadly: Each dose-escalation patient presented with hepatocellular carcinoma, melanoma, renal cell or head and neck cancer. Prior anti-PD-1, anti-PD-L1 or anti-CTLA-4 therapy was allowed; around 40% had some. Overall study results and limits: Doses of 0.1 to 3.0 mg/kg were accompanied by clonal expansion of CD4+ and CD8+ blood T cells by week 6.

From germline, CDR1 is LGHNA and CDR2 YNFKEQ. CDR3 length equals 16 residues. Trimming pared 0 bases from V and 3 bases from J, leaving 13 bases between. Clones were sequenced by immunoSEQ multiplex PCR, and TCRdb holds only the in-frame ones, with some missing. The sample includes tens of thousands of clones, about nine tenths seen only once; the top ten take over 15%. For this clone: What it binds is unknown.

The TCR sequence derives from an adult with an advanced solid tumor such as melanoma, head and neck, liver or kidney cancer. The genes are TRBV4-2 and TRBJ2-3; D is perhaps TRBD2 (6 bases). The specimen comprised CD4+ or CD8+ T cells sorted from blood, sampled in a trial of the OX40 agonist ivuxolimab. The CDR3 DNA reads as TGTGCCAGCAGCCAAGAGTTGGTAGCGGAGACAGATACGCAGTATTTT. Amino acid sequence: CASSQELVAETDTQYF.